The present entry profiles one T cell receptor (beta chain) with its context. Trimming removed 3 bases from V and 4 bases from J; junction bases left unmatched: 11. The CDR3 length is 17 residues. The germline V gene has CDR1 LGHNA and CDR2 YNFKEQ. The sample belongs to a study of identical twins. TCRdb called the 5' RACE reads again in MiXCR, with one record for every CDR3 protein. The repertoire holds some 600,000 distinct CDR3 sequences, roughly 6.6% seen once, with over 1.5% in the top ten. Another study also made use of these data, one on yellow fever vaccine responses in identical twins.

Sequencing was carried out using PBMCs. The sequence was obtained from a woman under 30 in good health. The chain is built from TRBV4-2 and TRBJ2-3; 9 nucleotides line up with TRBD1. In DNA, the CDR3 is TGTGCCAGCAGCCAGCCGGAAACAGGGGGCCCAGCAGATACGCAGTATTTT. This codes for CASSQPETGGPADTQYF.